One and the same sample provided the 29 T cell receptor beta chains below, sequenced in a study of cytomegalovirus exposure and HLA in healthy donors. Researchers ran the PCR with 60 Vbeta and 13 Jbeta primers. Here immunoSEQ multiplex PCR was the method, and the copy in TCRdb shows in-frame clones only, minus some. Here the sample spans about 130,000 clones, 76% being singletons. The sample comprised PBMCs. All receptors come from a man aged 40-49 years in good health and CMV-seronegative.

This clone was seen a single time. In nucleotides, the CDR3 is TGTGCCAGCAGCCTACGCTTGCGGGATAGCAATCAGCCCCAGCATTTT. As protein: CASSLRLRDSNQPQHF. The rearrangement uses TRBV6-6 and TRBJ1-5, with D uncertain. Germline V lookup: CDR1 MNHNY, CDR2 SVGAGI (reference sequence). V dropped 6 bases and J dropped 0 bases, with 15 bases sitting between them. The CDR3 contains 16 residues.

The V gene is TRBV9, the J gene TRBJ1-1, with D perhaps matching TRBD1 (6 bases). Germline loops: CDR1 SGDLS, CDR2 YYNGEE. There are 15 residues in the CDR3. V lost 6 bases to trimming and J lost 6 bases, with 21 bases between them. In DNA form, the CDR3 reads TGTGCCAGCACTCGGGGGGGGCAGTTATTCTCTGAAGCTTTCTTT. It codes for CASTRGGQLFSEAFF. Full variable domain (missing parts from reference TRBV9 and TRBJ1-1): DSGVTQTPKHLITATGQRVTLRCSPRSGDLSVYWYQQSLDQGLQFLIQYYNGEERAKGNILERFSAQQFPDLHSELNLSSLELGDSALYFCASTRGGQLFSEAFFGQGTRLTVV.

This sequence joins TRBV5-6 and TRBJ2-7, with TRBD2 identical over 8 bases. The ends lost 3 bases at V and 2 bases at J; junction bases unmatched: 7. This CDR3 has 15 residues. Germline V gene sequence: CDR1 SGHDT, CDR2 YYEEEE. CDR3 amino acids: CASSSGGFLTYEQYF. The CDR3 DNA reads as TGTGCCAGCAGCTCGGGGGGGTTCCTTACCTACGAGCAGTACTTC. Drawing the rest from reference TRBV5-6 and TRBJ2-7, the complete variable domain is DAGVTQSPTHLIKTRGQQVTLRCSPKSGHDTVSWYQQALGQGPQFIFQYYEEEERQRGNFPDRFSGHQFPNYSSELNVNALLLGDSALYLCASSSGGFLTYEQYFGPGTRLTVT.

The CDR3: CASSVQGSREETQYF. As DNA, the CDR3 is TGTGCCAGCAGCGTGCAGGGATCTCGGGAGGAGACCCAGTACTTC. This chain connects TRBV9 to TRBJ2-5; perhaps TRBD2 as D (6 bases). Germline V CDR1 and CDR2: SGDLS, YYNGEE. The CDR3 length is 15 residues. V was shortened by 2 bases and J by 5 bases, with 16 bases between the two germline ends.

CDR3 in DNA: TGCGCCAGCAGCTTGGGAGGGACTAGCGGGAGCGCCGGGGAGCTGTTTTTT. Its protein is CASSLGGTSGSAGELFF. This sequence joins TRBV5-1 and TRBJ2-2, with TRBD2 matching over 14 bases. With V trimmed by 0 bases and J by 6 bases, 4 bases remained unmatched. This CDR3 region has 17 residues. Per germline, CDR1 SGHRS and CDR2 YFSETQ.

This clone came up a few times. The genes are TRBV19 and TRBJ2-6; D may be TRBD1 (6 bases). The CDR3 totals 13 residues. V lost 8 bases, J lost 2 bases, and 7 bases lay in between. Germline CDR1 reads LNHDA; CDR2 reads SQIVND (reference sequence). In nucleotides, the CDR3 is TGTGCCAGTTACAGGGCTGGGGCCAACGTCCTGACTTTC. Translation: CASYRAGANVLTF.

The chain combines TRBV6-1 with TRBJ1-4, with D hard to call. The CDR3 contains 16 residues. The V gene lost 3 bases and the J gene lost 4 bases, with 15 bases spanning the gap. Germline CDR1 reads MNHNS; CDR2 reads SASEGT. The CDR3 reads CASSDVRTGVNEKLFF. The CDR3 nucleotides are TGTGCCAGCAGTGATGTAAGGACTGGAGTTAATGAAAAACTGTTTTTT.

J is TRBJ2-2 and V is TRBV28; TRBD2 matches at 8 bases. Germline V gene lookup returns CDR1 MDHEN and CDR2 SYDVKM. Trimming at V came to 8 bases and at J to 0 bases, leaving 5 bases not matched to a gene. The CDR3 sequence is 15 residues long. The CDR3 DNA follows: TGTGCCAGCGTTTCGGGGGGGCCGAACACCGGGGAGCTGTTTTTT. Translation: CASVSGGPNTGELFF.

The rearrangement joins TRBV28 to TRBJ2-7; a weak D match, TRBD1 (6 bases). The CDR3 is made up of 12 amino acids. V lost 6 bases, J lost 4 bases, and 10 bases lay in between. The germline CDR1 and CDR2 sequences are MDHEN and SYDVKM. CDR3 loop: CASSQGHYEQYF. CDR3 in DNA: TGTGCCAGCAGCCAGGGACATTACGAGCAGTACTTC.

The chain recombines TRBV5-1 with TRBJ2-5; weak D call: TRBD1 (5 bases). The germline CDR1 and CDR2 sequences are SGHRS and YFSETQ. Trimming took off 4 bases at V and 7 bases at J, with 14 bases between the two ends. CDR3 length: 13 amino acids. The CDR3 is CASSADQQGTQYF. In DNA, the CDR3 is TGCGCCAGCAGCGCCGACCAGCAGGGGACCCAGTACTTC.

This chain links TRBV5-6 with TRBJ2-1; 10 positions agree with TRBD2. The trim removed 1 base at V and 8 bases at J, leaving 3 bases unmatched. The CDR3 is made up of 14 amino acids. The germline V gene has CDR1 SGHDT and CDR2 YYEEEE. The CDR3 region is CASSLSGGADEQFF. Written as DNA, the CDR3 is TGTGCCAGCAGCTTGAGCGGGGGGGCAGATGAGCAGTTCTTC.

J is TRBJ2-5 and V is TRBV19, with a tentative D call TRBD2 (7 bases). The CDR3 is 14 amino acids. In germline, CDR1 is LNHDA, CDR2 SQIVND (reference sequence). Trimming shortened V by 0 bases and J by 6 bases, and 11 bases separated the two germline ends. As DNA, the CDR3 is TGTGCCAGTAGTATAGAGGGGGGGCTAAAGACCCAGTACTTC. Protein: CASSIEGGLKTQYF.

The chain joins TRBV30 to TRBJ2-5; weak D call: TRBD2 (6 bases). The germline V and J ends were trimmed by 5 bases and 5 bases, with 6 bases remaining between them. Per germline, CDR1 GTSNPN and CDR2 SVGIG (reference sequence). This CDR3 spans 10 amino acids. CDR3 nucleotides: TGTGCCTGGGGAGGGGAGACCCAGTACTTC. Protein product: CAWGGETQYF.

The J gene is TRBJ1-2, the V gene TRBV29-1; no reliable D call. This CDR3 contains 13 residues. Germline CDR1 and CDR2: SQVTM and ANQGSEA. V lost 4 bases, J lost 7 bases, and 16 bases lay in between. The CDR3 loop is CSVVRPLTGGYTF. DNA of the CDR3: TGCAGCGTTGTCCGGCCGCTGACGGGTGGCTACACCTTC. Drawing the rest from reference TRBV29-1 and TRBJ1-2, the complete variable domain is SAVISQKPSRDICQRGTSLTIQCQVDSQVTMMFWYRQQPGQSLTLIATANQGSEATYESGFVIDKFPISRPNLTFSTLTVSNMSPEDSSIYLCSVVRPLTGGYTFGSGTRLTVV.

The chain carries TRBV11-2 and TRBJ2-1; 11 nucleotides agree with TRBD1. CDR3 length: 15 amino acids. The V segment lost 5 bases and the J segment 7 bases; nucleotides outside the gene matches: 7. Germline CDR1 reads SGHAT; CDR2 reads FQNNGV. In DNA, the CDR3 is TGTGCCAGCAGCACAGAGGGACAGGGGGGAAATGAGCAGTTCTTC. It encodes CASSTEGQGGNEQFF.

This clone has a handful of counts. The rearrangement uses TRBV2 and TRBJ1-1; possibly TRBD1 for D (5 bases). Between the trimmed V and J ends, which lost 5 bases and 1 base, there was a span of 8 bases. The germline CDR1 and CDR2 sequences are SNHLY and FYNNEI. This CDR3 comprises 13 residues. The CDR3: CASSIQGNTEAFF. The CDR3 DNA follows: TGTGCCAGCAGTATTCAGGGGAACACTGAAGCTTTCTTT.

The chain carries TRBV10-3 and TRBJ2-4; TRBD2 matches at 16 bases. The germline V gene encodes CDR1 ENHRY and CDR2 SYGVKD. With V trimmed by 3 bases and J by 1 base, 9 bases remained unmatched. This CDR3 contains 20 residues. CDR3 DNA: TGTGCCATCAGTGACACCGAGGGACTAGCGGGAGGGGGGGCCAAAAACATTCAGTACTTC. It encodes CAISDTEGLAGGGAKNIQYF.

The gene calls are TRBV25-1 and TRBJ1-1; D gene ambiguous. Germline V gene sequence: CDR1 MGHDK, CDR2 SYGVNS. V gave up 5 bases and J gave up 1 base, with 14 bases separating them. This CDR3 has 15 amino acids. CDR3 protein: CASSSFLGSNTEAFF. For the CDR3, the DNA is TGTGCCAGCAGTTCGTTCCTTGGCTCGAACACTGAAGCTTTCTTT.

V and J are TRBV28 and TRBJ2-5; D unresolved. V was cut by 3 bases and J by 3 bases, with 5 bases left in between. From germline, CDR1 is MDHEN and CDR2 SYDVKM. The CDR3 has 12 amino acids. CDR3 sequence reads: CASSLRKETQYF. In nucleotides, the CDR3 is TGTGCCAGCAGTTTGCGCAAAGAGACCCAGTACTTC. Full variable domain (rest looked up from reference TRBV28 and TRBJ2-5): DVKVTQSSRYLVKRTGEKVFLECVQDMDHENMFWYRQDPGLGLRLIYFSYDVKMKEKGDIPEGYSVSREKKERFSLILESASTNQTSMYLCASSLRKETQYFGPGTRLLVL.

The CDR3 reads CASSLGGAPSGYTF. The CDR3, as DNA: TGCGCCAGCAGCCTTGGGGGGGCGCCCTCCGGCTACACCTTC. This chain uses TRBV5-1 with TRBJ1-2, with D perhaps matching TRBD1 (6 bases). CDR3 length: 14 residues. Germline V gene lookup returns CDR1 SGHRS and CDR2 YFSETQ. The V and J ends lost 4 bases and 8 bases respectively, with 18 bases between them. The whole variable domain, remainder taken from reference TRBV5-1 and TRBJ1-2, is KAGVTQTPRYLIKTRGQQVTLSCSPISGHRSVSWYQQTPGQGLQFLFEYFSETQRNKGNFPGRFSGRQFSNSRSEMNVSTLELGDSALYLCASSLGGAPSGYTFGSGTRLTVV.

V gene TRBV28 combines with J gene TRBJ1-3; tentatively, D is TRBD1 (6 bases). The CDR3 is 15 residues long. The germline gives CDR1 MDHEN, CDR2 SYDVKM. Trimming took off 6 bases at V and 0 bases at J, with 12 bases between the two ends. In DNA form, the CDR3 reads TGTGCCAGCAGGGAGACAGGCACCTCTGGAAACACCATATATTTT. As protein: CASRETGTSGNTIYF.

The CDR3 DNA reads TGTGCCAGCAGCTCATGTAGACGGGTTACTAACTATGGCTACACCTTC. This translates into CASSSCRRVTNYGYTF. This chain connects TRBV21-1 to TRBJ1-2. TRBV21-1 constitutes a pseudogene. The CDR3 has 16 amino acids.

Concerning this clone itself: The same CDR3 is also encoded by other DNA sequences in this sample. The gene calls are TRBV30 and TRBJ2-5; the D gene is possibly TRBD2 (5 bases). Trimming removed 2 bases from V and 5 bases from J, with 9 bases in between. The CDR3 contains 12 residues. The germline V gene has CDR1 GTSNPN and CDR2 SVGIG (reference sequence). The CDR3 protein is CAWSRDRETQYF. The CDR3 DNA is TGTGCCTGGAGTCGGGATCGGGAGACCCAGTACTTC.

V gene TRBV5-1 combines with J gene TRBJ2-5; the D gene is possibly TRBD2 (6 bases). The length of the CDR3 is 14 residues. V lost 4 bases and J 5 bases, leaving 15 bases between the germline ends. CDR1 is SGHRS and CDR2 is YFSETQ in the germline V gene. CDR3 amino acids: CASSPGGGDETQYF. CDR3 coding DNA: TGCGCCAGCAGCCCAGGTGGCGGGGATGAGACCCAGTACTTC.

The chain combines TRBV6-5 with TRBJ2-7, with TRBD2 identical over 10 bases. The end of the DNA is better explained by TRBJ2-5, so the J call may be wrong. Germline V gene data show CDR1 as MNHEY and CDR2 as SVGAGI. The length of the CDR3 is 13 residues. CDR3 bases: TGTGCCAGCAGTCATAGCGGGGGGGAGACCCAGTACTTC. Amino acids: CASSHSGGETQYF.

V is TRBV7-2 and J is TRBJ2-1, with 7 bases fitting TRBD2. Germline trimming cut 4 bases from V and 0 bases from J; bases unmatched to any gene: 6. This CDR3 is 16 amino acids long. Germline CDR1 reads SGHTA; CDR2 reads FQGNSA. CDR3 loop: CASSSSGGGSYNEQFF. CDR3 nucleotide sequence: TGTGCCAGCAGCTCGTCTGGCGGGGGCTCCTACAATGAGCAGTTCTTC. Together with reference TRBV7-2 and TRBJ2-1, the CDR3 gives the full variable domain: GAGVSQSPSNKVTEKGKDVELRCDPISGHTALYWYRQSLGQGLEFLIYFQGNSAPDKSGLPSDRFSAERTGGSVSTLTIQRTQQEDSAVYLCASSSSGGGSYNEQFFGPGTRLTVL.

V and J are TRBV19 and TRBJ1-1; no firm D call. This CDR3 comprises 13 residues. Trimming pared 10 bases from V and 7 bases from J, leaving 19 bases between. The germline gives CDR1 LNHDA, CDR2 SQIVND (reference sequence). CDR3: CATSEGLGIEAFF. The CDR3 DNA follows: TGTGCCACTTCGGAGGGCTTGGGAATTGAAGCTTTCTTT.

This chain uses TRBV18 with TRBJ2-7, with 8 positions matching TRBD1. Germline V gene lookup returns CDR1 KGHSH and CDR2 LQKENI. The V segment lost 2 bases and the J segment 4 bases; nucleotides outside the gene matches: 4. This CDR3 is built from 14 residues. CDR3 bases: TGTGCCAGCTCACCAGGGACAGGTTGGTACGAGCAGTACTTC. Residues: CASSPGTGWYEQYF. Variable domain in full (rest from reference TRBV18 and TRBJ2-7): NAGVMQNPRHLVRRRGQEARLRCSPMKGHSHVYWYRQLPEEGLKFMVYLQKENIIDESGMPKERFSAEFPKEGPSILRIQQVVRGDSAAYFCASSPGTGWYEQYFGPGTRLTVT.

The chain is built from TRBV29-1 and TRBJ1-2; 7 positions agree with TRBD1. V was clipped by 7 bases and J by 2 bases; unmatched bases: 10. The germline V gene encodes CDR1 SQVTM and CDR2 ANQGSEA. This CDR3 region has 14 residues. This CDR3 is CSGALGQSNYGYTF. In nucleotides, the CDR3 is TGCAGCGGAGCCCTGGGACAGTCGAACTATGGCTACACCTTC.